These 8 T cell receptor beta chains were sequenced from one sample in a study of blood T cell repertoires in COVID-19. TCRdb keeps only in-frame clones here, not all; method: immunoSEQ multiplex PCR. The table has roughly 140,000 clones, approximately 84% seen once. The sample consisted of PBMCs or T cells enriched from blood (not recorded which). These receptors all come from a woman between 18 and 30 years old who had been exposed to COVID-19.

The V gene is TRBV29-1, the J gene TRBJ2-7; 11 bases line up with TRBD2. The CDR3 has 13 amino acids. Germline lookup yields CDR1 SQVTM and CDR2 ANQGSEA. V dropped 2 bases and J dropped 5; count of bases not matched to a gene: 2. CDR3 nucleotides: TGCAGCGTTGAAATACTAGCGGGAGACGAGCAGTACTTC. Translated: CSVEILAGDEQYF.

The rearrangement uses TRBV28 and TRBJ2-6; TRBD2 matches at 11 bases. In germline, CDR1 is MDHEN, CDR2 SYDVKM. This CDR3 spans 17 amino acids. V shed 5 bases and J 2 bases; nucleotides not matched to a gene: 5. The CDR3, as DNA: TGTGCCAGCAGTCGTACTAGCGGGAGCCCTGGGGCCAACGTCCTGACTTTC. This translates into CASSRTSGSPGANVLTF.

The chain recombines TRBV21-1 with TRBJ2-2; TRBD2 is the table's D call, not checked against the DNA. TRBV21-1 is marked as a pseudogene. The CDR3 extends over 15 amino acids. The CDR3 sequence is CASRKTSGNTGELFF. CDR3 DNA: TGTGCCAGCAGAAAGACTAGCGGGAACACCGGGGAGCTGTTTTTT.

This chain uses TRBV11-2 with TRBJ1-3, with no clear D. The germline V gene encodes CDR1 SGHAT and CDR2 FQNNGV. The CDR3 sequence is 15 residues long. Between the trimmed V and J ends, which lost 1 base and 1 base, there was a span of 8 bases. Here the CDR3 DNA reads TGTGCCAGCAGCTTAGCGAGGGCTTCTGGAAACACCATATATTTT. It yields the protein CASSLARASGNTIYF.

The chain has TRBV7-9 and TRBJ2-7; 7 nucleotides align to TRBD2. V was pared by 2 bases and J by 5 bases, with 12 bases of the junction left unmatched. CDR3 length equals 16 residues. CDR1 and CDR2 (germline): SEHNR, FQNEAQ (reference sequence). The CDR3 sequence: CASSLSLGRERHEQYF. CDR3 in DNA: TGTGCCAGCAGCTTATCCCTGGGGCGGGAGAGGCACGAGCAGTACTTC.

In its sample, this clone was seen a few times. The rearrangement links TRBV27 to TRBJ1-4, with TRBD1 as a possible D gene (6 bases). V was trimmed by 6 bases and J by 4 bases, leaving 12 bases between them. This CDR3 is built from 14 residues. Germline CDR1 is MNHEY and CDR2 is SMNVEV (reference sequence). DNA for the CDR3: TGTGCCAGCAGGAACGGACAGTTTAATGAAAAACTGTTTTTT. This gives the protein CASRNGQFNEKLFF.

This chain joins TRBV19 and TRBJ2-1; 8 nucleotides match TRBD2. Germline V gene data show CDR1 as LNHDA and CDR2 as SQIVND (reference sequence). V was clipped by 5 bases and J by 3 bases; unmatched bases: 6. This CDR3 contains 15 residues. CDR3 in amino acids: CASSPTSGNYNEQFF. The CDR3 DNA is TGTGCCAGTAGTCCCACTAGCGGAAACTACAATGAGCAGTTCTTC. Complete variable domain (other parts from reference TRBV19 and TRBJ2-1): DGGITQSPKYLFRKEGQNVTLSCEQNLNHDAMYWYRQDPGQGLRLIYYSQIVNDFQKGDIAEGYSVSREKKESFPLTVTSAQKNPTAFYLCASSPTSGNYNEQFFGPGTRLTVL.

CDR3 in amino acids: CASSLGTSTDTQYF. DNA for the CDR3: TGCGCCAGCAGCTTGGGAACTAGCACAGATACGCAGTATTTT. The chain combines TRBV5-1 with TRBJ2-3, with D hard to call. Trimming removed 0 bases at V and 0 bases at J, with 5 bases between. Germline V gene data show CDR1 as SGHRS and CDR2 as YFSETQ. The length of the CDR3 is 14 residues.